This T cell receptor (beta chain) originates from a study of long-term antiretroviral therapy in people with HIV. Per the germline V gene, CDR1 is SGHVS and CDR2 is FNYEAQ. The CDR3 has 14 residues. Trimming at V came to 2 bases and at J to 16 bases, leaving 11 bases not matched to a gene. Notes on this clone: Antigen unknown.

Study-wide points: Transplant-donor-level diversity was not reached after ART, though diversity increased. Pre-ART expanded clones dominated the repertoire at every time point.

In each sample, roughly 0.95-10 million cryopreserved PBMC were present before DNA extraction. With survey level as its setting, the immunoSEQ assay was v3.0. Sequencing was performed with immunoSEQ multiplex PCR; in TCRdb, only in-frame clones are kept and a portion is missing. The sample shows 20,000 to 25,000 clones, 85% of them seen only once. Sequencing was performed on unsorted PBMCs, taken approximately 4 years after starting antiretroviral therapy. V is TRBV7-6 and J is TRBJ2-1, with 10 bases that match TRBD2. The sequence came from a man between 18 and 35 years old with HIV. CDR3 coding DNA: TGTGCCAGCAGCTTAAATGTCGAAGCGGGGGGGCGATTCTTC. Protein product: CASSLNVEAGGRFF.